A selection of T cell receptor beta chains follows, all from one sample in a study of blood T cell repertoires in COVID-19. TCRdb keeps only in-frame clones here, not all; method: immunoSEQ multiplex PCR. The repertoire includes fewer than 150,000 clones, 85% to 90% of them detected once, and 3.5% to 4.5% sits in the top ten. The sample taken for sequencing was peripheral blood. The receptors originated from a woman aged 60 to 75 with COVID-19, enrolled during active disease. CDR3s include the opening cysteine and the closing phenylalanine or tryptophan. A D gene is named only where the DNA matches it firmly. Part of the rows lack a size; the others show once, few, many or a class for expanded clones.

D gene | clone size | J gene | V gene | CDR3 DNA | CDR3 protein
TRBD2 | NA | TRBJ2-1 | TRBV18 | TGTGCCAGCTCACCACTTAGCGGGGATACCTACAATGAGCAGTTCTTC | CASSPLSGDTYNEQFF
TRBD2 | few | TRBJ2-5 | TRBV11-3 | TGTGCCAGCAGCTTAGGAGGACTAGCGACAGAGACCCAGTACTTC | CASSLGGLATETQYF
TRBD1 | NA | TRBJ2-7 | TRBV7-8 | TGTGCCAGCAGCTCGTTCTCGACAGGGAGTTCCGAGCAGTACTTC | CASSSFSTGSSEQYF
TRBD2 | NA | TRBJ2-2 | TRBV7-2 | TGTGCCAGCAGTAAAGGGACTAGCGTATCGCACGGGGAGCTGTTTTTT | CASSKGTSVSHGELFF
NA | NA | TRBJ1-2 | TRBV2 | TGTGCCAGCAAGCCGAGAGTCCTTAACTATGGCTACACCTTC | CASKPRVLNYGYTF
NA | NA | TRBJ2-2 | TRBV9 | TGTGCCAGCAGCGGAACGGCCGGGGAGCTGTTTTTT | CASSGTAGELFF
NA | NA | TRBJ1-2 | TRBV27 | TGTGCCAGCAGTTTAGCCAGAAACTATGGCTACACCTTC | CASSLARNYGYTF
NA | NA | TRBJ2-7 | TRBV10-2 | TGCGCCAGCAGTGCCCCGGGGGACGAGCAGTACTTC | CASSAPGDEQYF
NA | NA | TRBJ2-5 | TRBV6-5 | TGTGCCAGCAGGACCGGGACAACCCAAGAGACCCAGTACTTC | CASRTGTTQETQYF
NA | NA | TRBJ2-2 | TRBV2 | TGTGCCAGCAGTGAATCAGGCCTCCAAACCGGGGAGCTGTTTTTT | CASSESGLQTGELFF
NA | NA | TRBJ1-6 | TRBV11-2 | TGTGCCAGCAGCTTAGACTCCTTAACTCTGAAAAATTCACCCCTCCACTTT | CASSLDSLTLKNSPLHF
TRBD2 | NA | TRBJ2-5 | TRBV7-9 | TGTGCCAGCAGCTCCCGGACTAGCGGGGAGACCCAGTACTTC | CASSSRTSGETQYF
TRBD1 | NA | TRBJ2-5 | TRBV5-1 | TGCGCCAGCAGCCTCGGACAGGGTGGGGAGACCCAGTACTTC | CASSLGQGGETQYF
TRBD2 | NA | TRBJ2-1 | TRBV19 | TGTGCCAGTAGACCACTAGCGGGGGGGCCTGTTGAGCAGTTCTTC | CASRPLAGGPVEQFF
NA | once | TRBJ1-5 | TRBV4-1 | TGCGCCAGCAGCCAGTTTATGTACAATCAGCCCCAGCATTTT | CASSQFMYNQPQHF
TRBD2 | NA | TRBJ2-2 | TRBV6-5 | TGTGCCAGCACCGGAGCGGGGTTCACCGGGGAGCTGTTTTTT | CASTGAGFTGELFF
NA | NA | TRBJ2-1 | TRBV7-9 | TGTGCCAGCAGCTTGGAGGGGAAGCTCAATGAGCAGTTCTTC | CASSLEGKLNEQFF
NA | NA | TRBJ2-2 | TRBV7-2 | TGTGCCAGCAGCACAGGCACCGGGGAGCTGTTTTTT | CASSTGTGELFF
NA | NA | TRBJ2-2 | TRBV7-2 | TGTGCCAGCAGCCAAGATGCTAGTGCGGCCGGGGAGCTGTTTTTT | CASSQDASAAGELFF